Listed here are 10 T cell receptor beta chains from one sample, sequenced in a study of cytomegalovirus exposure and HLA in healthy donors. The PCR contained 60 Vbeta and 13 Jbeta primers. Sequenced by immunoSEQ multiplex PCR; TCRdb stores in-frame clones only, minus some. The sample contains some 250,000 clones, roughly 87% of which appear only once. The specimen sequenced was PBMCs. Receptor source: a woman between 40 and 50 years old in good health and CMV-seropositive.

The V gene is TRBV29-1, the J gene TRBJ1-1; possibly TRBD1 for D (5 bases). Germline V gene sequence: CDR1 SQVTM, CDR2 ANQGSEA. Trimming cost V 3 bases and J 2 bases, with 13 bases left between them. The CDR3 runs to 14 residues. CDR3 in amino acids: CSVDGGIANTEAFF. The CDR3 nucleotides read TGCAGCGTTGATGGGGGGATTGCTAACACTGAAGCTTTCTTT.

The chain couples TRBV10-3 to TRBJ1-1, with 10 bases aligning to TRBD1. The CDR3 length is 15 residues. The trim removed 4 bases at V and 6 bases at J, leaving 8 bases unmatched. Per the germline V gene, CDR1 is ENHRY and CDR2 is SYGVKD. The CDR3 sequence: CAISGDDRGQSEAFF. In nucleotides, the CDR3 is TGTGCCATCAGTGGGGACGACAGGGGGCAGTCTGAAGCTTTCTTT.

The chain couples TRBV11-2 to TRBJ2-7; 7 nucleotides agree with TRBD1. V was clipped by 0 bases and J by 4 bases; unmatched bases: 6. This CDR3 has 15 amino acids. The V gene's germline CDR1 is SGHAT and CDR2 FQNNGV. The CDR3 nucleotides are TGTGCCAGCAGCTTAGATCACAGGGGCTGGTACGAGCAGTACTTC. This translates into CASSLDHRGWYEQYF.

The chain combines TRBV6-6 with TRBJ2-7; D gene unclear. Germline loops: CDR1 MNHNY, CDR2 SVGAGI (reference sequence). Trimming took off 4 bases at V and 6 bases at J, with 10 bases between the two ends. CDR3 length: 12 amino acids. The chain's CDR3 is CASSSLDSEQYF. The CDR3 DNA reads TGTGCCAGCAGTTCCCTAGATAGCGAGCAGTACTTC.

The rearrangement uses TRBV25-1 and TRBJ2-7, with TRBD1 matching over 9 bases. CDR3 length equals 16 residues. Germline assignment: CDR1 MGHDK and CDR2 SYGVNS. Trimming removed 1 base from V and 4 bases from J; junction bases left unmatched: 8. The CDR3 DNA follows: TGTGCCAGCAGTGAATTAGGTACAGGGGGCAATTACGAGCAGTACTTC. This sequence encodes CASSELGTGGNYEQYF.

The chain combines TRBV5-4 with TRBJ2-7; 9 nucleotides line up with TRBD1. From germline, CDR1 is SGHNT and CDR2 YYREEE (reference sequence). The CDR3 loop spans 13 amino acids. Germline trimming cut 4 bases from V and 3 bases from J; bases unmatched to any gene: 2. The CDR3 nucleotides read TGTGCCAGCAGCCCGGACAGGGGCTACGAGCAGTACTTC. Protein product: CASSPDRGYEQYF.

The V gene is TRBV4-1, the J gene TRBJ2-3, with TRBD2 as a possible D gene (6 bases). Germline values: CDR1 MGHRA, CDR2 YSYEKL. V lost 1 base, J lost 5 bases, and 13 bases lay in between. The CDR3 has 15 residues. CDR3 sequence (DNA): TGCGCCAGCAGCCAAGTCCGGGGACTTAGAGATACGCAGTATTTT. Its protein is CASSQVRGLRDTQYF.

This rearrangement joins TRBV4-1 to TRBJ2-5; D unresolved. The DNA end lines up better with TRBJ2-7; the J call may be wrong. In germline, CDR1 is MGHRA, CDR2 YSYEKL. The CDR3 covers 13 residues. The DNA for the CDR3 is TGCGCCAGCAGCCAAGCGGGTTCCTACGAGCAGTACTTC. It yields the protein CASSQAGSYEQYF.

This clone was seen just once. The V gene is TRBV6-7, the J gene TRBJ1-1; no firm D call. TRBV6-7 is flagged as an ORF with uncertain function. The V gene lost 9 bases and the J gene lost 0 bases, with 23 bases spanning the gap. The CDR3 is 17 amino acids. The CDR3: CASPSDQVIRLNTEAFF. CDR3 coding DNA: TGTGCCAGTCCTTCGGATCAGGTAATCAGGTTGAACACTGAAGCTTTCTTT.

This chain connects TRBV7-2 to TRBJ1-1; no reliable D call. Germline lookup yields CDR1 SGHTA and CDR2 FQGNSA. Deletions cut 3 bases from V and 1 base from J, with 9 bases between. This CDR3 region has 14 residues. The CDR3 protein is CASSFRPGNTEAFF. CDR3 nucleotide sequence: TGTGCCAGCAGCTTCCGACCGGGGAACACTGAAGCTTTCTTT.